This TCR beta chain was recovered during a study of cytomegalovirus exposure and HLA in healthy donors. Study-level points and caveats: Across HLA loci, a later analysis found differing TCR association rates, with DRB1 most and HLA-C fewest. In vitro work confirmed that a few CMV-associated chains recognize CMV antigens.

In the PCR, 60 Vbeta and 13 Jbeta primers were used. TCRdb's table, derived via immunoSEQ multiplex PCR, lists solely in-frame clones and lacks some. The sample has 82,000 or so clones, around 70% seen once. The CDR3 sequence is 12 residues long. With 6 bases removed from V and 7 bases from J, the gap between germline ends came to 9 bases. In germline, CDR1 is MGHDK, CDR2 SYGVNS. Notes on this clone: Its antigen remains unidentified.

The material sequenced was PBMCs. This chain connects TRBV25-1 to TRBJ2-2, with D possibly being TRBD1 (5 bases). This receptor was obtained from a woman aged 45-59 years in good health and CMV-seropositive. The CDR3 nucleotides read TGTGCCAGCAGGGGGCCGGGCGGGGAGCTGTTTTTT. This codes for CASRGPGGELFF.